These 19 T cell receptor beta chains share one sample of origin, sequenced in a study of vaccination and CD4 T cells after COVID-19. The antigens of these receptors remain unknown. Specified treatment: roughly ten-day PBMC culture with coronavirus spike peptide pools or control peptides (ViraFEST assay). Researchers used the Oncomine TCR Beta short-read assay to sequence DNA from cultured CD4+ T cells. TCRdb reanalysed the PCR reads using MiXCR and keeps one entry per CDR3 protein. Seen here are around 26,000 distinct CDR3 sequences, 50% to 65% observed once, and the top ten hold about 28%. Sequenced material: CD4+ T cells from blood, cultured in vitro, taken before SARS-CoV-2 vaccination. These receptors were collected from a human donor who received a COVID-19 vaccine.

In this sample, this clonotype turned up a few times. CDR3 sequence: CASSSTGSVPTEAFF. The CDR3 DNA follows: TGTGCCAGCAGTTCGACAGGTTCGGTACCCACTGAAGCTTTCTTT. The chain is built from TRBV12-3 or TRBV12-4 and TRBJ1-1; TRBD1 might be the D (6 bases). V was clipped by 4 bases and J by 4 bases, with 16 bases between them. The CDR3 has 15 amino acids.

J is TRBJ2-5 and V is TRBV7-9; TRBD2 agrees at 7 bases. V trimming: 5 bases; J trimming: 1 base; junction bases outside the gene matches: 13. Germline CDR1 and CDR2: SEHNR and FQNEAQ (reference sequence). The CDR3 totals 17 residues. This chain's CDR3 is CASSPGVASGAQETQYF. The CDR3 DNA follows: TGTGCCAGCAGCCCCGGGGTTGCTAGCGGAGCCCAAGAGACCCAGTACTTC.

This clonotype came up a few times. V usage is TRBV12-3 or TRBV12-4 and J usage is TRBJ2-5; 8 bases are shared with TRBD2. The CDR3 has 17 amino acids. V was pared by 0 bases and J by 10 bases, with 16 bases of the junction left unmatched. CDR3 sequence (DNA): TGTGCCAGCAGTTTAGCCTGGGGACTAGTGGCTTGGGGGGGCCAGTACTTC. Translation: CASSLAWGLVAWGGQYF.

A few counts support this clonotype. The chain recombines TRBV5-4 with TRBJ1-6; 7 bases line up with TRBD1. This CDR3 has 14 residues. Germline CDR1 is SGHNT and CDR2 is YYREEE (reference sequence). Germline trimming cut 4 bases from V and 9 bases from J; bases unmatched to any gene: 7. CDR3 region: CASSRQGLGSPLHF. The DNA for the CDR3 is TGTGCCAGCAGCCGACAGGGACTGGGTTCACCCCTCCACTTT.

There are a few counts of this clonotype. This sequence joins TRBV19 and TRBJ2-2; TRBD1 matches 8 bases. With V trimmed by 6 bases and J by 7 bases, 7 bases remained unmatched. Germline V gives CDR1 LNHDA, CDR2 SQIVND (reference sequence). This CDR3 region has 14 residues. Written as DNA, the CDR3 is TGTGCCAGTAGATCAGGGGGCGCGGGCGGGGAGCTGTTTTTT. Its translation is CASRSGGAGGELFF.

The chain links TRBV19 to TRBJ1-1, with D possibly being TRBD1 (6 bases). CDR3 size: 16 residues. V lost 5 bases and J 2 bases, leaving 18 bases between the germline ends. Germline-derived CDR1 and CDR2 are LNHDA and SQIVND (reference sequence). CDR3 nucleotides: TGTGCCAGTAGTGCAAAATACAGGGACTCCAACACTGAAGCTTTCTTT. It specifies CASSAKYRDSNTEAFF.

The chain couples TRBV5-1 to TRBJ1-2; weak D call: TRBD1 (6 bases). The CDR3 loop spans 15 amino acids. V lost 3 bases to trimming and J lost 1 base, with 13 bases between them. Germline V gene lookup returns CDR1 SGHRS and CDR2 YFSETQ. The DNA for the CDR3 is TGCGCCAGCAGCTACGGACAGACCTTTAACTATGGCTACACCTTC. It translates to CASSYGQTFNYGYTF.

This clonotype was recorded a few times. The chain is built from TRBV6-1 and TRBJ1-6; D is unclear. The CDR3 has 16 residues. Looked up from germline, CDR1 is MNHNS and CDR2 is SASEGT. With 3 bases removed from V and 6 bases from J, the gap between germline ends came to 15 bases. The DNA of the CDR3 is TGTGCCAGCAGTGAGGCTCATGGAAACGTTAATTCACCCCTCCACTTT. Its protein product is CASSEAHGNVNSPLHF.

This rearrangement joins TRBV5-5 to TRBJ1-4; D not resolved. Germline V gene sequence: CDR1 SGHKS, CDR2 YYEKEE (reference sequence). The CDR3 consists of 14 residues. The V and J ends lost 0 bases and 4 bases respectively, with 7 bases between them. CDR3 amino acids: CASSLGLSNEKLFF. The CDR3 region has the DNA TGTGCCAGCAGCTTGGGACTGAGTAATGAAAAACTGTTTTTT.

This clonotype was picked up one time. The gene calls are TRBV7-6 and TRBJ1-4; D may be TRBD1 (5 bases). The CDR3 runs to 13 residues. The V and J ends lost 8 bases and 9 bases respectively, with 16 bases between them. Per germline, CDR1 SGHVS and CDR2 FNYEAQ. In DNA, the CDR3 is TGTGCCAGCGGCCCGGGGGTGGGTAAAAAACTGTTTTTT. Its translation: CASGPGVGKKLFF.

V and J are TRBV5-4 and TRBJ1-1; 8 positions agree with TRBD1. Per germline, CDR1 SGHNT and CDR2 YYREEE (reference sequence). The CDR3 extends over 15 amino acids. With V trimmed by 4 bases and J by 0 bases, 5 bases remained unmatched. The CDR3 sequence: CASSPRQGMNTEAFF. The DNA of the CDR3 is TGTGCCAGCAGCCCGAGACAGGGGATGAACACTGAAGCTTTCTTT.

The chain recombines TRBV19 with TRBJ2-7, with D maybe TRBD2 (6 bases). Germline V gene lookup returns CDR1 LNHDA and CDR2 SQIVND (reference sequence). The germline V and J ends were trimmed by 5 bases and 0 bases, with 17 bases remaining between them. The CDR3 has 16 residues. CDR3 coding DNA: TGTGCCAGTAGTTCCGGGACTTCCTCCTTCTCCTACGAGCAGTACTTC. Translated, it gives CASSSGTSSFSYEQYF.

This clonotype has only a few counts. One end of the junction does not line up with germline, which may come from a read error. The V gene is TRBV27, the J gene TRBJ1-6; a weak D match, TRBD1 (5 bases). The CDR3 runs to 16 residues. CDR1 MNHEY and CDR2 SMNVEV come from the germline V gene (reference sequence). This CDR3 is CASSISGPPYNSPLHF. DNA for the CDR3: TGTGCCAGCAGTATATCGGGGCCCCCGTATAATTCACCCCTCCACTTT.

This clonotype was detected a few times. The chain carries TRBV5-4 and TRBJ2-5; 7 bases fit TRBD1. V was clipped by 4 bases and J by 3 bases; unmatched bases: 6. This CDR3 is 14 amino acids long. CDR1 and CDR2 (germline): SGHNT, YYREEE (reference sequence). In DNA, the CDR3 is TGTGCCAGCAGCCCCCGGACAGGAAAAGAGACCCAGTACTTC. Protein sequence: CASSPRTGKETQYF.

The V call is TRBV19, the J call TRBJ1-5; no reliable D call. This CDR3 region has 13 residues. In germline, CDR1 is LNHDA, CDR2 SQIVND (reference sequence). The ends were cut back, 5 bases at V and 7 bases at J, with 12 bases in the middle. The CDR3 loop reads CASSASRGQPQHF. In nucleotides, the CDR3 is TGTGCCAGTAGTGCTAGCCGGGGACAGCCCCAGCATTTT.

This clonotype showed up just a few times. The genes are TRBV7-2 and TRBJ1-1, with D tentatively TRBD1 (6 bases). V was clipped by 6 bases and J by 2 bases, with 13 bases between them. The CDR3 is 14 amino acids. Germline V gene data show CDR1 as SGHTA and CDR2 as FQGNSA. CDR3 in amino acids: CASSPDRTNTEAFF. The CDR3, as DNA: TGTGCCAGCAGTCCAGACAGGACAAACACTGAAGCTTTCTTT.

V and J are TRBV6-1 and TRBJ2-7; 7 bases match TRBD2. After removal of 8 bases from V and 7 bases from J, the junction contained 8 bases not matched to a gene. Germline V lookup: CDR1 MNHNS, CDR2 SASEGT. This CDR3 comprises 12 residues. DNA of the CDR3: TGTGCCAGCGGGGACTACGATCATGAGCAGTACTTC. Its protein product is CASGDYDHEQYF.

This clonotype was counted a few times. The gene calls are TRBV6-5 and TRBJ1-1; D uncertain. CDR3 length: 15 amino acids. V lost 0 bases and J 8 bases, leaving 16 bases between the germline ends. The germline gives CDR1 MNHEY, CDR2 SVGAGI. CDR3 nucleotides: TGTGCCAGCAGTTACTCGAGACGCATCCAGGACGAAGCTTTCTTT. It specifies CASSYSRRIQDEAFF.

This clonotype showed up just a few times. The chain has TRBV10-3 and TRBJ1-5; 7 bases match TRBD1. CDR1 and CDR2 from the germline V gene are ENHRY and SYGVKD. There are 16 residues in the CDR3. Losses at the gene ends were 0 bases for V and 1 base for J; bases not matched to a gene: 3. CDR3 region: CAISESSGQSNQPQHF. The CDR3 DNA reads TGTGCCATCAGTGAGTCCTCGGGACAGAGCAATCAGCCCCAGCATTTT.